Only a few counts were recorded for the clone carrying this TCR beta chain. Its antigen is not identified. The CDR3 extends over 17 amino acids. J was trimmed by 5 bases and V by 5 bases; bases with no gene match: 14. CDR1 and CDR2 (germline): MNHEY, SMNVEV (reference sequence). The data are from a study of T cell responses to AZD1222 COVID-19 vaccine. Study-level points and caveats: Donors, mostly white British, included more females; clonal diversity was possibly underestimated. Across the whole spike, CD4 TCRs peaked at regions 160-218 and 743-854.

The data were produced by immunoSEQ multiplex PCR, yet TCRdb's version contains in-frame clones alone and is incomplete. Among 56,000 or so clones listed, approximately 80% were seen once. This sequence was found in an adult who received the AZD1222 COVID-19 vaccine. This sequence joins TRBV27 and TRBJ2-2; 7 bases are shared with TRBD1. Material: peripheral blood, obtained 28 days after the second AZD1222 dose. The CDR3, as DNA: TGTGCCAGCAGTAAGCGACAGGGTAGGCGAGTGACCGGGGAGCTGTTTTTT. Amino acid sequence: CASSKRQGRRVTGELFF.